This TCR beta chain was documented in a study of OX40 agonist ivuxolimab in advanced cancers. Some background on the complete study: The costimulatory receptor OX40 (CD134) was targeted by ivuxolimab, a fully human IgG2 agonistic monoclonal antibody. In the dose-escalation cohort, 75% to 90% of patients were male, and the mean age was 60 years with a range of about 20 to 80. Of the approximately 54 dose-escalation patients, hepatocellular carcinoma was present in about 20, melanoma in some 15, renal cell carcinoma in 9 and head and neck cancer in 9. The point of sequencing TCRbeta in the periphery was to test whether ivuxolimab changed TCR sequence diversity and drove clonal T-cell expansion. Patients were allowed to have had prior anti-PD-1, anti-PD-L1 or anti-CTLA-4 therapy, and 30% to 50% of the dose-escalation patients had previously received checkpoint inhibitors. The monotherapy dose-escalation portion (N = 52 patients) of the phase I ivuxolimab trial is reported in the paper. Intravenous ivuxolimab was administered to patients every 2 weeks at six dose levels: 0.01, 0.1, 0.3, 1.5, 3 and 10 mg/kg. Three dose-escalation patients achieved partial responses, one with hepatocellular carcinoma and two with cutaneous melanoma. The paper as a whole reports these results and caveats: Partial responders in the 0.1-3.0 mg/kg groups had among the lowest normalized peripheral clonal expansion, especially among CD8+ T cells. Low levels of normalized T-cell clonal expansion were also seen in some nonresponding patients. The antigen specificity of the peripheral T cells that underwent clonal expansion was not determined. On average, CD8+ T cells showed more expanded clones than CD4+ T cells after ivuxolimab. Clonal expansion of both CD4+ and CD8+ blood T cells was observed from baseline to week 6 at doses 0.1 to 3.0 mg/kg.

The CDR1 and CDR2 encoded by the germline V gene are MNHNS and SASEGT. The CDR3 holds 16 amino acids from the cysteine to the phenylalanine. The read is trimmed to its CDR3 DNA, 48 bases read in frame from base 1. Here V drops 4 bases and J drops 4 bases, and the junction holds 9 bases not matched to any gene. The trial excluded patients who had a history of autoimmune disease or who were on systemic immunosuppression. Peripheral blood for TCR sequencing was collected from all dose cohorts at baseline, on cycle 4 day 1, and on cycle 7 day 1. The samples were taken from a phase I, first-in-human, multicenter, open-label dose-escalation trial of ivuxolimab. The trial enrolled adults with locally advanced or metastatic head and neck squamous cell, hepatocellular, melanoma or renal cell carcinoma. Before TCR sequencing, CD4+ T cells and CD8+ T cells were sorted from peripheral blood as separate populations.

For this clone: Its antigen is still unknown. There are no base qualities to consult, and no much larger clone falls within one base.

Genomic DNA was isolated from the sorted cells so that the TCRbeta CDR3 region could be sequenced. TCRbeta CDR3 regions were sequenced using the immunoSEQ Assay. TCRdb mirrors the immuneACCESS table, restricted to in-frame sequences. Some clones are absent from its copies; in checked studies, under half trace to an unresolved V gene, and the reason for the others is unknown. Present in this sample are over 30,000 clones, over 85% of which were seen just once. Together, the top ten hold around 33% of the sample. The source was CD4+ or CD8+ T cells sorted from blood, collected in a trial of the OX40 agonist ivuxolimab. Recombination linked TRBV6-1 to TRBJ2-3, with 9 bases matching TRBD2. The receptor was isolated from an adult with an advanced solid tumor such as melanoma, head and neck, liver or kidney cancer. The CDR3 protein sequence reads: CASSGGQRGVADTQYF. The nucleotides are TGTGCCAGCAGTGGGGGCCAGCGGGGGGTTGCAGATACGCAGTATTTT.